This T cell receptor (beta chain) is drawn from a study of OX40 agonist ivuxolimab in advanced cancers. Profiled with immunoSEQ multiplex PCR; TCRdb holds only in-frame clones, not every one. The sample records about 79,000 clones, just over 85% being singletons. CDR3 length: 14 residues. Germline CDR1 is KGHSH and CDR2 is LQKENI. V lost 1 base, J lost 4 bases, and 9 bases lay in between. The gene calls are TRBV18 and TRBJ2-3; D remains ambiguous. The sequenced sample was CD4+ or CD8+ T cells sorted from blood, obtained in a trial of the OX40 agonist ivuxolimab. The TCR comes from an adult with an advanced solid tumor such as melanoma, head and neck, liver or kidney cancer. For the CDR3, the DNA is TGTGCCAGCTCACCACTTGGACGGGCAGATACGCAGTATTTT. Encoded protein: CASSPLGRADTQYF.